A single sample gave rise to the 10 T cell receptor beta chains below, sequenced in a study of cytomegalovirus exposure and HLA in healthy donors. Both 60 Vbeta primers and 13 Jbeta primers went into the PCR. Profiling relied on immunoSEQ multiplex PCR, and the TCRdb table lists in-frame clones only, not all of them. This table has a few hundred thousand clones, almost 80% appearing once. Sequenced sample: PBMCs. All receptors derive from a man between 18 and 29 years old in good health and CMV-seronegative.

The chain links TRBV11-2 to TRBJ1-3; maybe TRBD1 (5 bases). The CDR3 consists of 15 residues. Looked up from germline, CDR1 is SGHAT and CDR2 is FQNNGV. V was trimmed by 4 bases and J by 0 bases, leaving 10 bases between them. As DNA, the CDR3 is TGTGCCAGCAGCTCGGAGGGGTTCTCTGGAAACACCATATATTTT. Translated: CASSSEGFSGNTIYF.

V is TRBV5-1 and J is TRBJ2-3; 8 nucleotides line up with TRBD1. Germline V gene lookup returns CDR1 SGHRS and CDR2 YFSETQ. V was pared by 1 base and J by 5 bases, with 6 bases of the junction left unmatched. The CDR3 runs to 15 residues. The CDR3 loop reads CASSLTGQAQDTQYF. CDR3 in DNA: TGCGCCAGCAGCTTGACGGGACAGGCACAAGATACGCAGTATTTT.

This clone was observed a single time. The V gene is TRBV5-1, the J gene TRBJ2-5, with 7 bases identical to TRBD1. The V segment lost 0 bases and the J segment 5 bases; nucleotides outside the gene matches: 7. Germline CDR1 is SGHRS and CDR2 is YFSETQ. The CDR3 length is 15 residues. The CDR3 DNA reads TGCGCCAGCAGCTTGGGGGACAGAGGGGTGGAGACCCAGTACTTC. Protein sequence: CASSLGDRGVETQYF.

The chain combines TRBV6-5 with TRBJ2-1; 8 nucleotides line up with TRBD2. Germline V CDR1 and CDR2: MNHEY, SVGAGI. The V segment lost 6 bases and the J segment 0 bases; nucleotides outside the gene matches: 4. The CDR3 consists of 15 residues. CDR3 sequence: CASSPGGSSYNEQFF. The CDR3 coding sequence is TGTGCCAGCAGCCCGGGGGGGAGCTCCTACAATGAGCAGTTCTTC.

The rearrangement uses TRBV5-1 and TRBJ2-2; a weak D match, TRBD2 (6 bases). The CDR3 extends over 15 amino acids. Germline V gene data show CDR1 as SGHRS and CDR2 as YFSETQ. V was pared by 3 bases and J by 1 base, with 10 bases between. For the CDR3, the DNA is TGCGCCAGCAGCTCGGGACTTGAGAACACCGGGGAGCTGTTTTTT. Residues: CASSSGLENTGELFF. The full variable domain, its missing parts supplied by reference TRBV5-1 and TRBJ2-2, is KAGVTQTPRYLIKTRGQQVTLSCSPISGHRSVSWYQQTPGQGLQFLFEYFSETQRNKGNFPGRFSGRQFSNSRSEMNVSTLELGDSALYLCASSSGLENTGELFFGEGSRLTVL.

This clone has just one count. This CDR3 is CASSATSGGITDTQYF. In DNA, the CDR3 is TGTGCCAGTAGTGCCACTAGCGGGGGGATCACAGATACGCAGTATTTT. The chain combines TRBV19 with TRBJ2-3, with 12 positions matching TRBD2. Germline V gives CDR1 LNHDA, CDR2 SQIVND (reference sequence). This CDR3 has 16 amino acids. The ends lost 5 bases at V and 2 bases at J; junction bases unmatched: 5.

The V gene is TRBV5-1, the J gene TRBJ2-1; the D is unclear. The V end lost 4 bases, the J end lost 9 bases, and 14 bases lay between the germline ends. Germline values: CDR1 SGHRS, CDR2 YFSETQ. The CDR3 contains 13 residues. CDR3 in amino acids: CASSAELGREQFF. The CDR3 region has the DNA TGCGCCAGCAGCGCCGAGCTAGGCCGTGAGCAGTTCTTC.

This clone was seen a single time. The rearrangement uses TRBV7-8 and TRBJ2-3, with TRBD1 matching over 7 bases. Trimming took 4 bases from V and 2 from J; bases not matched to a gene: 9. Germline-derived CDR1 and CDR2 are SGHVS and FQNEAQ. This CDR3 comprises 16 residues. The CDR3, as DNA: TGTGCCAGCAGCTCTATATCGACAGGGACCACAGATACGCAGTATTTT. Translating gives CASSSISTGTTDTQYF.

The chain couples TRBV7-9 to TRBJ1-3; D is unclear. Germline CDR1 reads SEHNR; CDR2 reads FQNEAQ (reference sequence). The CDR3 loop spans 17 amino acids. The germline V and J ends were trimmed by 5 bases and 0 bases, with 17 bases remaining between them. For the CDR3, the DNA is TGTGCCAGCAGCCCCATGTCTGGACGGGACTCTGGAAACACCATATATTTT. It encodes CASSPMSGRDSGNTIYF.

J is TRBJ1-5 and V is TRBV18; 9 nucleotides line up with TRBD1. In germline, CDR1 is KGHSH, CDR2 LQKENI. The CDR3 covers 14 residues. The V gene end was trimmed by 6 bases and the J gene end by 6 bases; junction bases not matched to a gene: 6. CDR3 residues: CASSRTGDSQPQHF. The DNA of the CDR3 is TGTGCCAGCTCTCGGACAGGGGATAGTCAGCCCCAGCATTTT.